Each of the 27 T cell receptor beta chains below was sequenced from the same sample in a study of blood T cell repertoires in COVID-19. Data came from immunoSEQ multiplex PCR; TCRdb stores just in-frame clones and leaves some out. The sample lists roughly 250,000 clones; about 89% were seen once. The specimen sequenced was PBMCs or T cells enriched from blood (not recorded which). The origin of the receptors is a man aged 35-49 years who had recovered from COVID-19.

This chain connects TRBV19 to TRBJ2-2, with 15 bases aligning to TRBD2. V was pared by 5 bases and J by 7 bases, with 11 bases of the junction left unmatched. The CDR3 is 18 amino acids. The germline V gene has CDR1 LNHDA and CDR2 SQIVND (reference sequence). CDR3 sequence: CASSPNVGLAGGYGELFF. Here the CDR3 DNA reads TGTGCCAGTAGTCCAAACGTTGGACTAGCGGGAGGGTACGGGGAGCTGTTTTTT.

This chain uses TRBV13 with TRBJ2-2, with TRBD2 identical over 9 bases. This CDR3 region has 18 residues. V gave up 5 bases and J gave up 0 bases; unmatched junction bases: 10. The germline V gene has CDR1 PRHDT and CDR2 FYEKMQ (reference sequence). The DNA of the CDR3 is TGTGCCAGCAGCCCTGGCGGCAGCGGGGGGTCGAACACCGGGGAGCTGTTTTTT. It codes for CASSPGGSGGSNTGELFF.

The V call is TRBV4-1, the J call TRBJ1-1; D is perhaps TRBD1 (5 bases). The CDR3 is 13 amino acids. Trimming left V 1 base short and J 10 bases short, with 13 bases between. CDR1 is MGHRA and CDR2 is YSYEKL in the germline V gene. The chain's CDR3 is CASSQGGQVGAFF. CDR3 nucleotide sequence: TGCGCCAGCAGCCAAGGAGGACAAGTCGGAGCTTTCTTT.

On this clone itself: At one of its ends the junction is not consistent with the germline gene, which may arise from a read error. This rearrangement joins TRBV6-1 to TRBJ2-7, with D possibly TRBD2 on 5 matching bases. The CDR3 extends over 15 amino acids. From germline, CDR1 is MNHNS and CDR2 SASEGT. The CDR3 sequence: CASSEAVASSYEQYF. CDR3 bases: TGTGCCAGCAGCGAAGCGGTCGCCAGCTCCTACGAGCAGTACTTC.

CDR3 nucleotide sequence: TGTGCCAGCAGCTTGGTGGTCGGGACAGGGGGCGAAAGGCAGCCCCAGCATTTT. This translates into CASSLVVGTGGERQPQHF. The chain is built from TRBV5-8 and TRBJ1-5; 12 nucleotides align to TRBD1. The CDR3 sequence is 18 residues long. The ends lost 0 bases at V and 7 bases at J; junction bases unmatched: 11. Germline loops: CDR1 SGHTS, CDR2 YDEGEE.

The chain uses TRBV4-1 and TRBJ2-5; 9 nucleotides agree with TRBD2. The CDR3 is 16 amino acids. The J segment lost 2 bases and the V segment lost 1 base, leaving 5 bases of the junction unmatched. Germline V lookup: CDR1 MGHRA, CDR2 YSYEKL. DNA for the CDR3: TGCGCCAGCAGCCAAGGCGTGCTAGCGGGGCAAGAGACCCAGTACTTC. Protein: CASSQGVLAGQETQYF.

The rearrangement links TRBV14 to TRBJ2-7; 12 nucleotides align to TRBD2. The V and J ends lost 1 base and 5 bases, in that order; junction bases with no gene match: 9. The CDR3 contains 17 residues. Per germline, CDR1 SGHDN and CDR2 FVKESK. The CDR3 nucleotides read TGTGCCAGCAGCCAAGTCGCCCGACTAGCGGGAGTGGACGAGCAGTACTTC. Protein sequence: CASSQVARLAGVDEQYF.

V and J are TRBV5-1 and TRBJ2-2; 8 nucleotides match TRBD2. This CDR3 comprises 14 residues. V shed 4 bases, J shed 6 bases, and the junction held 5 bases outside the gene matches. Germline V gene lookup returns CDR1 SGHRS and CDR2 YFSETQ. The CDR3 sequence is CASSHPAGAGELFF. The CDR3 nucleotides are TGCGCCAGCAGCCACCCAGCGGGAGCCGGGGAGCTGTTTTTT.

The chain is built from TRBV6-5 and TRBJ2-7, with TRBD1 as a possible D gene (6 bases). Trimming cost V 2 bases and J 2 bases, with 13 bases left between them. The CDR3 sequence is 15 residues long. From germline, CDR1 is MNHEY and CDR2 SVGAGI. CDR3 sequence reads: CASSYQGAGAYEQYF. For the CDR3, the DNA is TGTGCCAGCAGTTACCAGGGCGCAGGGGCCTACGAGCAGTACTTC.

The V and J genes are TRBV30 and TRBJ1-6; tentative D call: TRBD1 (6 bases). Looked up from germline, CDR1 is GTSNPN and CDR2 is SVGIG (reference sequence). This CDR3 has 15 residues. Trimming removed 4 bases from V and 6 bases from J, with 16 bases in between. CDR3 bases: TGTGCCTGGATGTCAGGACAGCGGCGTAATTCACCCCTCCACTTT. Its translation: CAWMSGQRRNSPLHF.

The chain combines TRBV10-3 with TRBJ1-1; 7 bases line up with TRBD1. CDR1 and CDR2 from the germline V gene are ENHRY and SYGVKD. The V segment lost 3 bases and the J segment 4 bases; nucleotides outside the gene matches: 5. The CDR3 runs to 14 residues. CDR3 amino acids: CAISDFRGATEAFF. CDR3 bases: TGTGCCATCAGTGATTTCAGGGGGGCCACTGAAGCTTTCTTT.

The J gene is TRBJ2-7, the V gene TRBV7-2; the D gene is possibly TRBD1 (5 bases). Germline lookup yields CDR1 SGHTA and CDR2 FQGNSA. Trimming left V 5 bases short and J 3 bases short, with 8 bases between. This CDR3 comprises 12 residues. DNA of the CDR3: TGTGCCAGCAGCAGGGGCAACTACGAGCAGTACTTC. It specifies CASSRGNYEQYF. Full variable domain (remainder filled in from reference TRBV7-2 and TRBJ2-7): GAGVSQSPSNKVTEKGKDVELRCDPISGHTALYWYRQSLGQGLEFLIYFQGNSAPDKSGLPSDRFSAERTGGSVSTLTIQRTQQEDSAVYLCASSRGNYEQYFGPGTRLTVT.

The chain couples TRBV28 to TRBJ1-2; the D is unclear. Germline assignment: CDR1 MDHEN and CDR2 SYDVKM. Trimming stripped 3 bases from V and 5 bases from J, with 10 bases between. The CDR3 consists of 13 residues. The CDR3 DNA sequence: TGTGCCAGCAGTTTCAGCAGGCCGTATGGCTACACCTTC. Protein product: CASSFSRPYGYTF.

The CDR3 nucleotides read TGTGCCAGCAGCTTAGAGTGGGGGGGGGCAGATACGCAGTATTTT. It encodes CASSLEWGGADTQYF. This sequence joins TRBV11-2 and TRBJ2-3, with 7 bases fitting TRBD2. This CDR3 has 15 amino acids. The ends lost 0 bases at V and 4 bases at J; junction bases unmatched: 4. CDR1 is SGHAT and CDR2 is FQNNGV in the germline V gene. The variable domain in full, completed from reference TRBV11-2 and TRBJ2-3, reads EAGVAQSPRYKIIEKRQSVAFWCNPISGHATLYWYQQILGQGPKLLIQFQNNGVVDDSQLPKDRFSAERLKGVDSTLKIQPAKLEDSAVYLCASSLEWGGADTQYFGPGTRLTVL.

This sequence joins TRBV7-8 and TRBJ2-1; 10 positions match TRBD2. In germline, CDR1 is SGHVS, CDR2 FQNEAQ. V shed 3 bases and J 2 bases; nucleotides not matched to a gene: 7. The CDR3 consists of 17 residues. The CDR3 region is CASSFPRLAGAYNEQFF. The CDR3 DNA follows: TGTGCCAGCAGCTTTCCTCGTCTAGCGGGGGCCTACAATGAGCAGTTCTTC.

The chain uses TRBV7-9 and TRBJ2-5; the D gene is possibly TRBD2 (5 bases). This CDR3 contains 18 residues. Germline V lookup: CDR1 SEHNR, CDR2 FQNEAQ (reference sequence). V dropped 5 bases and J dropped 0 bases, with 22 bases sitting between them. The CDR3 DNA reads TGTGCCAGCAGCCAGTTGCACAAAGTGACTACGAACCAAGAGACCCAGTACTTC. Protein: CASSQLHKVTTNQETQYF.

The CDR3 is CASSPGAGLDTGELFF. In nucleotides, the CDR3 is TGTGCCAGCAGCCCAGGGGCAGGGCTAGACACCGGGGAGCTGTTTTTT. The V and J genes are TRBV9 and TRBJ2-2, with a tentative D call TRBD1 (6 bases). The germline CDR1 and CDR2 sequences are SGDLS and YYNGEE. Trimming removed 4 bases from V and 3 bases from J, with 16 bases in between. The CDR3 contains 16 residues.

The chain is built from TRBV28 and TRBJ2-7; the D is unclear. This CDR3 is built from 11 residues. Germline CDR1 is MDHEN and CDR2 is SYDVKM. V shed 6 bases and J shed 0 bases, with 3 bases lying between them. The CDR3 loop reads CASSRSYEQYF. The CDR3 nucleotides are TGTGCCAGCAGCCGCTCCTACGAGCAGTACTTC.

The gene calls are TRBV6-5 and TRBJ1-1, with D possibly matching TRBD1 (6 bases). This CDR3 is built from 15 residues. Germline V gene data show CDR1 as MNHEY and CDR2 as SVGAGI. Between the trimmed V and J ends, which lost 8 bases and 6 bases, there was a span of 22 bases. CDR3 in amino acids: CASAQWQQGRAEAFF. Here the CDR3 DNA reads TGTGCCAGCGCGCAGTGGCAACAGGGCAGGGCTGAAGCTTTCTTT.

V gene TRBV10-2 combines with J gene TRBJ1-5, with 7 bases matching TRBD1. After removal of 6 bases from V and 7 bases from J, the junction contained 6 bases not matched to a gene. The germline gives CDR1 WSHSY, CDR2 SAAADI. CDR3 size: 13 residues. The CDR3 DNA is TGCGCCAGCAGGACAGGGTTCGGCCAGCCCCAGCATTTT. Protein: CASRTGFGQPQHF.

For the CDR3, the DNA is TGCGCCAGCAGCTCGACGGGGGTAGCAGATACGCAGTATTTT. Translated, it gives CASSSTGVADTQYF. The chain recombines TRBV5-1 with TRBJ2-3; TRBD2 is a possible D gene (6 bases). Trimming pared 3 bases from V and 4 bases from J, leaving 12 bases between. Germline values: CDR1 SGHRS, CDR2 YFSETQ. This CDR3 comprises 14 residues.

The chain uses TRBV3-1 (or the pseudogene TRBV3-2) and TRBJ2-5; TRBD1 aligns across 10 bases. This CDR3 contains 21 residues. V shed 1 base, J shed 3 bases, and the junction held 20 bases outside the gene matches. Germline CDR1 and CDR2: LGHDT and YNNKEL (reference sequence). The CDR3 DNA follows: TGTGCCAGCAGCCAAGTCGGAACCCTTCGGGACAGGGGTAACTTGGAAGAGACCCAGTACTTC. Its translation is CASSQVGTLRDRGNLEETQYF.

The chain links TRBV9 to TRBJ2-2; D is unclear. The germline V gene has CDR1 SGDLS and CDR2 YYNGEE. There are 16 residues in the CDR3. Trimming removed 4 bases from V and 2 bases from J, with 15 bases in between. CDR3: CASSPPYGENTGELFF. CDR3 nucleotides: TGTGCCAGCAGCCCGCCTTACGGAGAAAACACCGGGGAGCTGTTTTTT.

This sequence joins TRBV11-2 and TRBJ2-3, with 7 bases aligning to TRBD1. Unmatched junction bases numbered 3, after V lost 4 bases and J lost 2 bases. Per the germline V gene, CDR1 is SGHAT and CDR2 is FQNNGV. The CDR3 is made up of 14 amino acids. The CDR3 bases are TGTGCCAGCAGCTCAGACAGGGACACAGATACGCAGTATTTT. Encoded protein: CASSSDRDTDTQYF. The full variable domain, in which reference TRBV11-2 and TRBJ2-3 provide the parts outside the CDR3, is EAGVAQSPRYKIIEKRQSVAFWCNPISGHATLYWYQQILGQGPKLLIQFQNNGVVDDSQLPKDRFSAERLKGVDSTLKIQPAKLEDSAVYLCASSSDRDTDTQYFGPGTRLTVL.

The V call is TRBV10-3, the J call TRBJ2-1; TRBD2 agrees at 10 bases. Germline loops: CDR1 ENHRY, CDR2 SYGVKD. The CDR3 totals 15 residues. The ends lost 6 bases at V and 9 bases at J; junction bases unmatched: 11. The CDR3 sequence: CAISALAGVFIEQFF. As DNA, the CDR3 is TGTGCCATCAGCGCCCTAGCGGGGGTTTTTATTGAGCAGTTCTTC.

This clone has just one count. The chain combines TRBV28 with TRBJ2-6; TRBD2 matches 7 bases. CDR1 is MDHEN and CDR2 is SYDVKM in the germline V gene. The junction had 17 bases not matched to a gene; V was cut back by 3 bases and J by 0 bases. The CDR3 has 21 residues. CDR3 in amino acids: CASSFPGSAWREGSGANVLTF. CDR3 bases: TGTGCCAGCAGTTTTCCGGGAAGCGCCTGGAGGGAGGGCTCTGGGGCCAACGTCCTGACTTTC.

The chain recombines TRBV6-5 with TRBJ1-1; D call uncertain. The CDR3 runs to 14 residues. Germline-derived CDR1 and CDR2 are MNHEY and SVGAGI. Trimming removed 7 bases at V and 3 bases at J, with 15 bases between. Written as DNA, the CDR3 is TGTGCCAGCACCCACCGAGGGTGGGACACTGAAGCTTTCTTT. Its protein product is CASTHRGWDTEAFF.